What follows are 14 T cell receptor beta chains derived from one specimen sequenced in a study of shared clonotypes between healthy human individuals. Profiled with immunoSEQ multiplex PCR; TCRdb holds only in-frame clones, not every one. The data show about 1 million clones, approximately 70% seen once. Sequencing was done on a sample of memory CD4+ T cells sorted from blood. The subset: CD45RA-negative fraction. Receptor source: a man between 18 and 35 years old in good health.

This clone was counted a few times. This chain links TRBV10-2 with TRBJ1-6, with 7 nucleotides matching TRBD1. The V gene end was trimmed by 8 bases and the J gene end by 7 bases; junction bases not matched to a gene: 5. This CDR3 is built from 13 residues. Germline V gene lookup returns CDR1 WSHSY and CDR2 SAAADI. This CDR3 reads CASGGQLNSPLHF. The DNA of the CDR3 is TGCGCCAGCGGGGGACAGCTGAATTCACCCCTCCACTTT.

V usage is TRBV11-2 and J usage is TRBJ1-3; D is undetermined. With 1 base removed from V and 0 bases from J, the gap between germline ends came to 13 bases. The CDR3 has 17 amino acids. CDR1 SGHAT and CDR2 FQNNGV come from the germline V gene. CDR3 coding DNA: TGTGCCAGCAGCTTAGTTGGCGGGCTATCCTCTGGAAACACCATATATTTT. Translating it yields CASSLVGGLSSGNTIYF.

This rearrangement joins TRBV28 to TRBJ2-3; 8 nucleotides agree with TRBD2. This CDR3 has 13 residues. CDR1 and CDR2 from the germline V gene are MDHEN and SYDVKM. With V trimmed by 2 bases and J by 8 bases, 3 bases remained unmatched. CDR3 sequence (DNA): TGTGCCAGCAGTTTACGGGGGGGATTTACGCAGTATTTT. Protein sequence: CASSLRGGFTQYF.

The J gene is TRBJ2-6, the V gene TRBV6-6; possibly TRBD1 for D (6 bases). Germline V gene data show CDR1 as MNHNY and CDR2 as SVGAGI (reference sequence). The CDR3 runs 16 residues. The CDR3 DNA follows: TGTGTCGTGGGGGCGACTGTACTCTCTGGGGCCAACGTCCTGACTTTC. Protein sequence: CVVGATVLSGANVLTF.

The chain has TRBV5-6 and TRBJ1-5; D is uncertain. CDR3 length: 13 amino acids. Germline V gene lookup returns CDR1 SGHDT and CDR2 YYEEEE. V lost 4 bases and J 6 bases, leaving 11 bases between the germline ends. The CDR3 reads CASSLRTLQPQHF. CDR3 nucleotides: TGTGCCAGCAGCCTCCGGACTCTTCAGCCCCAGCATTTT.

The count of this clone is one. The chain couples TRBV10-3 to TRBJ2-7, with D unresolved. The CDR3 contains 12 residues. Germline CDR1 reads ENHRY; CDR2 reads SYGVKD. Trimming left V 6 bases short and J 4 bases short, with 10 bases between. The CDR3 DNA reads TGTGCCATCAGCCAGGATTCATACGAGCAGTACTTC. Its protein is CAISQDSYEQYF.

This clone was recorded at least ten times. This rearrangement joins TRBV10-3 to TRBJ2-2; D is possibly TRBD2 (6 bases). This CDR3 region has 14 residues. Trimming cost V 8 bases and J 1 base, with 11 bases left between them. From germline, CDR1 is ENHRY and CDR2 SYGVKD. Written as DNA, the CDR3 is TGTGCCATCCGGATAGCGGTGAACACCGGGGAGCTGTTTTTT. Amino acid sequence: CAIRIAVNTGELFF.

This CDR3 is CASSKLRTGATDEQYF. In DNA form, the CDR3 reads TGTGCCAGCAGTAAGCTTCGGACAGGGGCCACCGACGAGCAGTACTTC. The V gene is TRBV6-6, the J gene TRBJ2-7; the match to TRBD1 covers 9 bases. This CDR3 contains 16 residues. Trimming at V came to 5 bases and at J to 5 bases, leaving 13 bases not matched to a gene. CDR1 MNHNY and CDR2 SVGAGI come from the germline V gene (reference sequence).

This chain uses TRBV9 with TRBJ2-7, with D hard to call. CDR1 and CDR2 from the germline V gene are SGDLS and YYNGEE. The CDR3 is 16 amino acids. Trimming stripped 0 bases from V and 4 bases from J, with 17 bases between. The CDR3 nucleotides read TGTGCCAGCAGCGTAGCTGAATGGAAAGGACCATACGAGCAGTACTTC. Translated: CASSVAEWKGPYEQYF. Combining the CDR3 with reference TRBV9 and TRBJ2-7 gives the whole variable domain DSGVTQTPKHLITATGQRVTLRCSPRSGDLSVYWYQQSLDQGLQFLIQYYNGEERAKGNILERFSAQQFPDLHSELNLSSLELGDSALYFCASSVAEWKGPYEQYFGPGTRLTVT.

This clone was recorded a few times. V and J are TRBV9 and TRBJ1-1; D may be TRBD1 (6 bases). V lost 2 bases to trimming and J lost 8 bases, with 16 bases between them. This CDR3 comprises 14 residues. Germline V gene data show CDR1 as SGDLS and CDR2 as YYNGEE. For the CDR3, the DNA is TGTGCCAGCAGCGTGTTAACAGGGCCGCTCGAAGCTTTCTTT. It encodes CASSVLTGPLEAFF.

The chain uses TRBV9 and TRBJ2-2, with D possibly matching TRBD2 (6 bases). The germline gives CDR1 SGDLS, CDR2 YYNGEE. V lost 5 bases and J 1 base, leaving 9 bases between the germline ends. The CDR3 sequence is 14 residues long. The chain's CDR3 is CASRRRENTGELFF. DNA of the CDR3: TGTGCCAGCAGAAGGCGGGAGAACACCGGGGAGCTGTTTTTT.

The chain uses TRBV6-1 and TRBJ1-5; 7 bases fit TRBD1. Germline V CDR1 and CDR2: MNHNS, SASEGT. The CDR3 covers 18 residues. V dropped 1 base and J dropped 0; count of bases not matched to a gene: 9. CDR3 in amino acids: CASSEGGRGGLSNQPQHF. The CDR3 DNA reads TGTGCCAGCAGTGAAGGGGGCAGGGGGGGCCTTAGCAATCAGCCCCAGCATTTT.

With regard to this clone: Other DNA sequences in the same sample also yield this CDR3. V and J are TRBV10-3 and TRBJ2-3; D not resolved. Germline assignment: CDR1 ENHRY and CDR2 SYGVKD. V was pared by 2 bases and J by 2 bases, with 8 bases between. This CDR3 comprises 14 residues. CDR3 loop: CAISERGSTDTQYF. The CDR3 region has the DNA TGTGCCATCAGTGAGAGAGGCTCCACAGATACGCAGTATTTT.

This chain links TRBV5-1 with TRBJ1-2; D call uncertain. The CDR3 covers 12 residues. Deletions cut 2 bases from V and 2 bases from J, with 4 bases between. Germline V gives CDR1 SGHRS, CDR2 YFSETQ. The CDR3 loop is CASSLQNYGYTF. CDR3 in DNA: TGCGCCAGCAGCTTACAAAACTATGGCTACACCTTC.